What follows are 13 T cell receptor beta chains derived from one specimen sequenced in a study of blood T cell repertoires in COVID-19. Clones were read by immunoSEQ multiplex PCR, and TCRdb kept only the in-frame ones, dropping some. There are some 260,000 clones in the sample; roughly 87% occur only once, and about 0.64% lies in the top ten. The sequenced sample consisted of peripheral blood. The receptor source for this set is a human donor in a cohort sampled during active COVID-19.

The chain joins TRBV12-3 or TRBV12-4 to TRBJ2-7; the D is unclear. The V end was cut by 8 bases, the J end by 4 bases, with 9 bases between. The CDR3 covers 11 residues. The CDR3 reads CASGHTYEQYF. In DNA, the CDR3 is TGTGCCAGCGGCCATACATACGAGCAGTACTTC.

This chain connects TRBV7-9 to TRBJ1-6; 7 positions match TRBD1. Germline CDR1 SEHNR, CDR2 FQNEAQ (reference sequence). V lost 5 bases, J lost 9 bases, and 10 bases stayed unmatched. The CDR3 is 15 amino acids. CDR3 DNA sequence: TGTGCCAGCAGCCTAAAAGACAGGGCTAGTTCACCCCTCCACTTT. Protein: CASSLKDRASSPLHF.

The rearrangement uses TRBV7-8 and TRBJ2-7, with 7 bases lining up with TRBD2. CDR3 length equals 14 residues. The V gene's germline CDR1 is SGHVS and CDR2 FQNEAQ. V gave up 8 bases and J gave up 7 bases; unmatched junction bases: 14. The CDR3 loop is CASRDGAGVGEQYF. CDR3 bases: TGTGCCAGCCGCGACGGGGCGGGAGTGGGAGAGCAGTACTTC.

The chain employs TRBV6-5 and TRBJ1-1, with D possibly TRBD1 on 5 matching bases. Deletions cut 6 bases from V and 8 bases from J, with 10 bases between. The CDR3 runs to 11 residues. Germline CDR1 and CDR2: MNHEY and SVGAGI. The CDR3: CASSYRQEAFF. CDR3 nucleotide sequence: TGTGCCAGCAGCTATCGACAGGAAGCTTTCTTT.

CDR3 bases: TGTGCCAGCAGCGAAATGACAGCATATGGCTACACCTTC. Translating gives CASSEMTAYGYTF. This chain joins TRBV9 and TRBJ1-2; perhaps TRBD1 as D (5 bases). The CDR3 consists of 13 residues. Germline V lookup: CDR1 SGDLS, CDR2 YYNGEE. V shed 3 bases and J shed 5 bases, with 11 bases lying between them.

The chain has TRBV18 and TRBJ2-5; 8 nucleotides line up with TRBD1. The CDR3 runs 14 residues. CDR1 is KGHSH and CDR2 is LQKENI in the germline V gene. The J segment lost 8 bases and the V segment lost 1 base, leaving 6 bases of the junction unmatched. The CDR3 spells CASSPRAGGGTQYF. The CDR3 nucleotides read TGTGCCAGCTCACCACGGGCAGGGGGCGGTACCCAGTACTTC.

The chain uses TRBV11-3 and TRBJ1-1; unclear D gene. This CDR3 contains 14 residues. Germline CDR1 reads SGHNT; CDR2 reads YENEEA. Trimming stripped 5 bases from V and 1 base from J, with 11 bases between. CDR3 protein: CASSHGRENTEAFF. The DNA for the CDR3 is TGTGCCAGCAGCCACGGACGGGAGAACACTGAAGCTTTCTTT.

V usage is TRBV6-2 or TRBV6-3 and J usage is TRBJ2-7, with TRBD2 matching over 12 bases. Germline V lookup: CDR1 MNHEY, CDR2 SVGEGT. V shed 3 bases and J 2 bases; nucleotides not matched to a gene: 8. This CDR3 is 17 amino acids long. CDR3 protein: CASSYGLAGGVTYEQYF. Written as DNA, the CDR3 is TGTGCCAGCAGTTATGGCCTAGCGGGAGGGGTAACCTACGAGCAGTACTTC.

The chain recombines TRBV27 with TRBJ2-7, with D possibly TRBD1 on 5 matching bases. Germline V CDR1 and CDR2: MNHEY, SMNVEV (reference sequence). V lost 3 bases and J lost 2, with 8 bases in between. The CDR3 sequence is 13 residues long. CDR3 loop: CASSFQGPYEQYF. The CDR3 nucleotides read TGTGCCAGCAGTTTTCAGGGTCCCTACGAGCAGTACTTC.

This clone was seen once. This chain uses TRBV27 with TRBJ2-6; 11 nucleotides line up with TRBD1. The V gene's germline CDR1 is MNHEY and CDR2 SMNVEV (reference sequence). Germline trimming cut 4 bases from V and 1 base from J; bases unmatched to any gene: 3. The CDR3 extends over 17 amino acids. CDR3 sequence reads: CASSSGQGGSGANVLTF. As DNA, the CDR3 is TGTGCCAGCAGTTCGGGACAGGGGGGTTCTGGGGCCAACGTCCTGACTTTC.

This clone was observed once. This sequence joins TRBV11-2 and TRBJ1-5, with D tentatively TRBD1 (6 bases). Looked up from germline, CDR1 is SGHAT and CDR2 is FQNNGV. V lost 2 bases and J lost 7, with 21 bases in between. The CDR3 contains 17 residues. CDR3 in DNA: TGTGCCAGCAGCTTATCGGGGGGGGGCAGGGAGGACCAGCCCCAGCATTTT. As protein: CASSLSGGGREDQPQHF.

This chain uses TRBV12-5 with TRBJ1-1, with D maybe TRBD1 (5 bases). The CDR3 sequence is 14 residues long. Looked up from germline, CDR1 is LGHNT and CDR2 is FRNRAP. The V end was cut by 5 bases, the J end by 1 base, with 11 bases between. The CDR3 is CASGPTVKNTEAFF. CDR3 DNA sequence: TGTGCTAGTGGTCCGACAGTGAAGAACACTGAAGCTTTCTTT.

V gene TRBV5-1 combines with J gene TRBJ1-2, with 7 bases that match TRBD1. CDR1 SGHRS and CDR2 YFSETQ come from the germline V gene. V shed 4 bases and J 5 bases; nucleotides not matched to a gene: 14. There are 16 residues in the CDR3. CDR3 nucleotides: TGCGCCAGCAGCCCGGGGACAGCAAACATATTTTATGGCTACACCTTC. Encoded protein: CASSPGTANIFYGYTF.